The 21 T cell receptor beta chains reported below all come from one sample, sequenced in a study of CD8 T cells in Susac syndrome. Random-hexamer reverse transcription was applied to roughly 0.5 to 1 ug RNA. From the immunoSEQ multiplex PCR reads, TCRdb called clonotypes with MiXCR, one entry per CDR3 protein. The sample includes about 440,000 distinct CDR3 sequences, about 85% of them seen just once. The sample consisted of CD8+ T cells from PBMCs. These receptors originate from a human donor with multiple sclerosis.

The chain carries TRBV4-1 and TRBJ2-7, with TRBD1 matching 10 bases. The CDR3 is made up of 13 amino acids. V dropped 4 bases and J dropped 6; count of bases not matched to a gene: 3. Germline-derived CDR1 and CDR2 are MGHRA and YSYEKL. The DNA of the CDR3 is TGCGCCAGCAGCCGGTGGACAGGGGGCGAGCAGTACTTC. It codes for CASSRWTGGEQYF.

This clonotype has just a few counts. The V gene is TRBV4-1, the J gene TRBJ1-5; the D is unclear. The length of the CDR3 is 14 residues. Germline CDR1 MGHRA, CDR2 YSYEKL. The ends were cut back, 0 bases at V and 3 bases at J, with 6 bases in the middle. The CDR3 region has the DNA TGCGCCAGCAGCCAAGAAGGCCTCAATCAGCCCCAGCATTTT. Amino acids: CASSQEGLNQPQHF.

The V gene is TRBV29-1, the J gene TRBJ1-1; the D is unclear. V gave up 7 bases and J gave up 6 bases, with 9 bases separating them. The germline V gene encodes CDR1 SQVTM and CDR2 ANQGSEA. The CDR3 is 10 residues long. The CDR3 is CSAGRAEAFF. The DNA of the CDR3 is TGCAGCGCAGGACGAGCTGAAGCTTTCTTT.

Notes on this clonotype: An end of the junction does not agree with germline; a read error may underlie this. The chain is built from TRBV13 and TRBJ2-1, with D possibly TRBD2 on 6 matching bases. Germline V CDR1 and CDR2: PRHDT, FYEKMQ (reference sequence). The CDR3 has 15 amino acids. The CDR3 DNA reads TGTGCCAGCAGCCTAGGACGGGGGTCCGGGGCTGAGCAGTTCTTC. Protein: CASSLGRGSGAEQFF. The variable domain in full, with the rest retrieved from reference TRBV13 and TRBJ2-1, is AAGVIQSPRHLIKEKRETATLKCYPIPRHDTVYWYQQGPGQDPQFLISFYEKMQSDKGSIPDRFSAQQFSDYHSELNMSSLELGDSALYFCASSLGRGSGAEQFFGPGTRLTVL.

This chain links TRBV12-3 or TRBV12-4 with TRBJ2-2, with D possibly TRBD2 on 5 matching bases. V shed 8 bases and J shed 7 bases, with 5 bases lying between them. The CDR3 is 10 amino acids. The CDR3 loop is CASGSGELFF. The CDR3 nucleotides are TGTGCCAGCGGGAGCGGGGAGCTGTTTTTT.

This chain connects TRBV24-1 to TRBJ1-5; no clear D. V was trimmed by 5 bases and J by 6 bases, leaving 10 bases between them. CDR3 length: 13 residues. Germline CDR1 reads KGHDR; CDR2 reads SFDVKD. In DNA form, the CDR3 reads TGTGCCACCAGTGCCGGGTACGGTCAGCCCCAGCATTTT. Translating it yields CATSAGYGQPQHF.

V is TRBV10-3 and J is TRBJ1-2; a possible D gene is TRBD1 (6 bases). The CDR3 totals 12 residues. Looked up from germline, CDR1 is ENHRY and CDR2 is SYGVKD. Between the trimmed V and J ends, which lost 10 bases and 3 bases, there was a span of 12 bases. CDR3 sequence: CATEQGDYGYTF. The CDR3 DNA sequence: TGTGCCACAGAACAGGGAGACTATGGCTACACCTTC.

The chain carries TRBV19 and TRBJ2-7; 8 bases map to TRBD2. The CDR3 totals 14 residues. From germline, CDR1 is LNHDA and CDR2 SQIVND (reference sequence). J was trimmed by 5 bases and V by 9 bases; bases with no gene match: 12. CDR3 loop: CARSTVGRGDEQYF. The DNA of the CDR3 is TGTGCCAGATCTACAGTAGGGCGGGGGGACGAGCAGTACTTC.

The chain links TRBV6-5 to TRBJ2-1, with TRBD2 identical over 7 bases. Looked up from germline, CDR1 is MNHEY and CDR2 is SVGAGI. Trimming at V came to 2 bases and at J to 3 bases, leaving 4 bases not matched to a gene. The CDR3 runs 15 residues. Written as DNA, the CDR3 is TGTGCCAGCAGTTACGCGGGGGAGAACTACAATGAGCAGTTCTTC. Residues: CASSYAGENYNEQFF.

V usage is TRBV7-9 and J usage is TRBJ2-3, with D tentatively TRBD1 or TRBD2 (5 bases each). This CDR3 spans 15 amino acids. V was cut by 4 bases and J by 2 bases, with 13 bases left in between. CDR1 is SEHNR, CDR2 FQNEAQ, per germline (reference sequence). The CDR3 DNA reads TGTGCCAGCAGCTCCCGGGACGGTCACACAGATACGCAGTATTTT. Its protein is CASSSRDGHTDTQYF.

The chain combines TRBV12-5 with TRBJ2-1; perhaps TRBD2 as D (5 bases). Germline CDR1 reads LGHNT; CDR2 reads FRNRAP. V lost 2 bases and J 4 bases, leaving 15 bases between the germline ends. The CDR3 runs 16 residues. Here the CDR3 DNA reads TGTGCTAGTGGTTTGCCTCCCCGGGGTGGATACAATGAGCAGTTCTTC. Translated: CASGLPPRGGYNEQFF.

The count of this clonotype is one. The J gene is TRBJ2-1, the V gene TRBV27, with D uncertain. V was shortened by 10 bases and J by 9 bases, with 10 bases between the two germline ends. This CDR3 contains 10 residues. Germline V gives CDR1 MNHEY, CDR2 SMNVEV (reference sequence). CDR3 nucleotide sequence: TGTGCCACGTGGGCCGGTGAGCAGTTCTTC. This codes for CATWAGEQFF.

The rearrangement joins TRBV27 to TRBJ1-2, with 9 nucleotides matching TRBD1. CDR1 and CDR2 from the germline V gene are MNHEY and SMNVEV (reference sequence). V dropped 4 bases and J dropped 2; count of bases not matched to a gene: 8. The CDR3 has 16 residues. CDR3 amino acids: CASSYSRDRVNYGYTF. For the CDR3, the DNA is TGTGCCAGCAGTTACAGCCGGGACAGGGTCAACTATGGCTACACCTTC.

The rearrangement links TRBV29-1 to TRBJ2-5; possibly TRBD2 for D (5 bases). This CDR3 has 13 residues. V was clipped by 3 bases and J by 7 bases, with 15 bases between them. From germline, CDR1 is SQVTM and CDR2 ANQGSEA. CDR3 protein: CSVEEREKGTQYF. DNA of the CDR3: TGCAGCGTTGAGGAAAGGGAGAAGGGGACCCAGTACTTC. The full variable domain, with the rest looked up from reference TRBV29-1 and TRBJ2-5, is SAVISQKPSRDICQRGTSLTIQCQVDSQVTMMFWYRQQPGQSLTLIATANQGSEATYESGFVIDKFPISRPNLTFSTLTVSNMSPEDSSIYLCSVEEREKGTQYFGPGTRLLVL.

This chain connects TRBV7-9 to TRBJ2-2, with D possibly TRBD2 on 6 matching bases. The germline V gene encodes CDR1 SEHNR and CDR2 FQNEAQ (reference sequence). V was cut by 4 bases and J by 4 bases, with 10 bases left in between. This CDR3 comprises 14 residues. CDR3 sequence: CASSSFSGTGELFF. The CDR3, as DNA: TGTGCCAGCAGCTCCTTTAGCGGCACCGGGGAGCTGTTTTTT.

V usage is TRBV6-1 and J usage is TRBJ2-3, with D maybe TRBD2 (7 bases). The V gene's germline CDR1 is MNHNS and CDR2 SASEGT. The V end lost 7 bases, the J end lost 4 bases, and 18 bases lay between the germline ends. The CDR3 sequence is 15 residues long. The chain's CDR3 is CASISRGLPPDTQYF. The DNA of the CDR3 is TGTGCCAGCATCTCGCGGGGGCTGCCGCCAGATACGCAGTATTTT.

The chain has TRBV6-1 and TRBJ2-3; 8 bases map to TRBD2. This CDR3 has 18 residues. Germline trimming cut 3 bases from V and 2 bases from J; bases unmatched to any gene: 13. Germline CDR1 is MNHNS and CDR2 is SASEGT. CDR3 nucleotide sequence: TGTGCCAGCAGTGAGGGCCCCGGGGGCGGGGGGTCCACAGATACGCAGTATTTT. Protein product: CASSEGPGGGGSTDTQYF.

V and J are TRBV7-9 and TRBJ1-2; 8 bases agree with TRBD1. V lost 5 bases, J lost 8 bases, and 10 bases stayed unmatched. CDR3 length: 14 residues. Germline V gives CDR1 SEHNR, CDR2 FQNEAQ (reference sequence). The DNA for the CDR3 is TGTGCCAGCAGCCCAACAGGGGGTTTAGAGGGCTACACCTTC. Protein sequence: CASSPTGGLEGYTF.

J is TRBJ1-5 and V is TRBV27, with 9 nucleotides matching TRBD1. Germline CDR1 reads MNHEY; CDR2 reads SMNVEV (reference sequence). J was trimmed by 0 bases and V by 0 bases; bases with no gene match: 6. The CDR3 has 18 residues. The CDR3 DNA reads TGTGCCAGCAGTTTATCGGGACAGGGCTCCTATAGCAATCAGCCCCAGCATTTT. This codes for CASSLSGQGSYSNQPQHF.

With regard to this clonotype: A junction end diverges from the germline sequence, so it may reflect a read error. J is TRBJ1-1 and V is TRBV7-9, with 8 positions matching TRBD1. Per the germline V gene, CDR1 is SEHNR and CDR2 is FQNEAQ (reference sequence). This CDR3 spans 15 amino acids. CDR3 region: CAGSSPGQANTEAFF. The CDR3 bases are TGTGCCGGCAGCTCCCCGGGACAGGCGAACACTGAAGCTTTCTTT.

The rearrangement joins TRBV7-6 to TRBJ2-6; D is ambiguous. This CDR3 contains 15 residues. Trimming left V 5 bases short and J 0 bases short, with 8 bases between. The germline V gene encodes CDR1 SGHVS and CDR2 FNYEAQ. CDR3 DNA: TGTGCCAGCAGCAAGCCCGGCTCTGGGGCCAACGTCCTGACTTTC. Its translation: CASSKPGSGANVLTF.